This T cell receptor beta chain was found in a study of T-cell reconstitution after alpha-beta-depleted transplantation in children. The CDR3 loop spans 15 amino acids. Germline values: CDR1 SGHTA, CDR2 FQGTGA. V shed 8 bases and J 7 bases; nucleotides not matched to a gene: 10. This clonotype turned up a few times. Preparation of the TCRbeta library was carried out with unique molecular identifiers. TCRdb fed the PCR reads into MiXCR, producing one record per CDR3 protein. The data show around 240,000 distinct CDR3 sequences, with more than 7.5% seen just once and about 4.8% held by the top ten. The sequenced sample was PBMCs from the stem cell graft donor, obtained from the stem cell graft. The J gene is TRBJ2-2, the V gene TRBV7-3, with 10 bases lining up with TRBD1. The TCR sequence derives from a human donor who donated a stem cell graft to a child with SCID. The CDR3 spells CASGERQGADGELFF. CDR3 bases: TGTGCCAGCGGAGAACGACAGGGGGCCGACGGGGAGCTGTTTTTT.